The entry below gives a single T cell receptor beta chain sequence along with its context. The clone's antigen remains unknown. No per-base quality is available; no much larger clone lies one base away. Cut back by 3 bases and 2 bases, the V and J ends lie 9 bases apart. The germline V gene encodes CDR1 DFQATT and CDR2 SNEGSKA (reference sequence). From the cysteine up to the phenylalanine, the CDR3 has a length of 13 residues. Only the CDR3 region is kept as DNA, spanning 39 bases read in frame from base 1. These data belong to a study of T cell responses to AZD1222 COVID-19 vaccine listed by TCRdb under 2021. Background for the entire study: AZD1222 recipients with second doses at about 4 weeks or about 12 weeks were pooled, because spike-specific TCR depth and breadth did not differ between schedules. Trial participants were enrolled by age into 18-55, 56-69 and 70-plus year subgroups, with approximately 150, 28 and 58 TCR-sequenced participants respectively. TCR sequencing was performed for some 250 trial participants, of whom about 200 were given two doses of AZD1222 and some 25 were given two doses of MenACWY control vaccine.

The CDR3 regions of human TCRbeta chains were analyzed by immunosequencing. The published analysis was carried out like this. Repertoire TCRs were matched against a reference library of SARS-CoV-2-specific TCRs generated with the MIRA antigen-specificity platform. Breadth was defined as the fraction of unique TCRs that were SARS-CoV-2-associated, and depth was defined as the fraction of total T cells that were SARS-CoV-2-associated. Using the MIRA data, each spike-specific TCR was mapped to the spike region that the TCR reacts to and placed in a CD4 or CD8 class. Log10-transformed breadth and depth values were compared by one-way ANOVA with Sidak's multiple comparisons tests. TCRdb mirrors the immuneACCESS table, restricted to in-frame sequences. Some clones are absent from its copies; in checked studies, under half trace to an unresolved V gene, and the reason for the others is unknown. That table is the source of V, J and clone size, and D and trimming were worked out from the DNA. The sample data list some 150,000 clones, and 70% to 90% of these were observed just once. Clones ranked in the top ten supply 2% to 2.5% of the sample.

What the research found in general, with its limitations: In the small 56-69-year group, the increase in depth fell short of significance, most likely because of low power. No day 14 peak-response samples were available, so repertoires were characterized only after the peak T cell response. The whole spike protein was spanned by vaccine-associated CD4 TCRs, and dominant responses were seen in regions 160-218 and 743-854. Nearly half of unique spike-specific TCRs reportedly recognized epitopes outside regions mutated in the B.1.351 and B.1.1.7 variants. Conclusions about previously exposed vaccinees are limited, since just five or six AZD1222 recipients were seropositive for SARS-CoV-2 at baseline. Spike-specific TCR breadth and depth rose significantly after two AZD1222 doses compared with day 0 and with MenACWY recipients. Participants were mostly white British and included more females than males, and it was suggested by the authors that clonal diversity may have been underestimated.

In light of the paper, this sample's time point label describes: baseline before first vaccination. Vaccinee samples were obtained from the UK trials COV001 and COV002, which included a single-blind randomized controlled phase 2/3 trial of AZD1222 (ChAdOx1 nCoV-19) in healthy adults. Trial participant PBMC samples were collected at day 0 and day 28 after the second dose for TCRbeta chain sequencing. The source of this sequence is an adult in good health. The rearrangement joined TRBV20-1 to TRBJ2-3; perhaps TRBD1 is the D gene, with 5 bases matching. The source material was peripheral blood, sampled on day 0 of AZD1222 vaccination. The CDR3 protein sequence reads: CSASDSNTDTQYF. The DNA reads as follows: TGCAGTGCTAGTGACAGTAACACAGATACGCAGTATTTT.